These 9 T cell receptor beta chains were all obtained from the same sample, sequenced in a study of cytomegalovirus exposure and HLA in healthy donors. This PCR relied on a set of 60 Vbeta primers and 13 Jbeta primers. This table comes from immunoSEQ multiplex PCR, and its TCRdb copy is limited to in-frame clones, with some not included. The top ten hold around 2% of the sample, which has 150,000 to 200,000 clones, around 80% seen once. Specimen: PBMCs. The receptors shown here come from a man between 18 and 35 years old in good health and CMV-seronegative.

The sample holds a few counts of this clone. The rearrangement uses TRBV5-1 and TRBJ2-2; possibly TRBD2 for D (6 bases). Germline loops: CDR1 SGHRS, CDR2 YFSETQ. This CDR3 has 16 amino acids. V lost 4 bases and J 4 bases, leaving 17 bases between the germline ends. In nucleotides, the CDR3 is TGCGCCAGCAGCGTCCCCCGATCGCGGGGCACCGGGGAGCTGTTTTTT. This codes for CASSVPRSRGTGELFF.

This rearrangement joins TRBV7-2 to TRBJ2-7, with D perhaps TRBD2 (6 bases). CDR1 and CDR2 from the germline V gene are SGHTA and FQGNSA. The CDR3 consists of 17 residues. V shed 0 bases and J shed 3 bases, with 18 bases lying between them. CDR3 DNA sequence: TGTGCCAGCAGCTTAGCCGTTATGGGAGCGGGTGACTACGAGCAGTACTTC. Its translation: CASSLAVMGAGDYEQYF.

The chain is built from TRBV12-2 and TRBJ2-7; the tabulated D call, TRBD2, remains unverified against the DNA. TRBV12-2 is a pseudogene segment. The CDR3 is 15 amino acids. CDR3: CASRHPTSGAYEQYF. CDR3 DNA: TGTGCAAGTCGCCATCCGACTAGTGGCGCCTACGAGCAGTACTTC.

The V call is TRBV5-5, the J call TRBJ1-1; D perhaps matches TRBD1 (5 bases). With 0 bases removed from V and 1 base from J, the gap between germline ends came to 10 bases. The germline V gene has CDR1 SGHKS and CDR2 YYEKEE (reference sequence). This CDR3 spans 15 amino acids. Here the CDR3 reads CASSLARQRNTEAFF. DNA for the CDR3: TGTGCCAGCAGCTTGGCCCGACAGAGGAACACTGAAGCTTTCTTT.

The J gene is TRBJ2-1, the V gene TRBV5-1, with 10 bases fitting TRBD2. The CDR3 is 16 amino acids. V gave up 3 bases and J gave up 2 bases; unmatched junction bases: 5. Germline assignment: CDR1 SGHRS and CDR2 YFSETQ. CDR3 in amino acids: CASSSTSGVTYNEQFF. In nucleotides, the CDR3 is TGCGCCAGCAGCTCAACTAGCGGGGTAACCTACAATGAGCAGTTCTTC.

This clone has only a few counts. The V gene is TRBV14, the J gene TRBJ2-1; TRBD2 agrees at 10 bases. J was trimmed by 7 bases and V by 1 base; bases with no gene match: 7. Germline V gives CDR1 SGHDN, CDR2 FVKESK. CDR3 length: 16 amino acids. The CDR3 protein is CASSQALAGVKNEQFF. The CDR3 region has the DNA TGTGCCAGCAGCCAAGCCCTAGCGGGAGTGAAGAATGAGCAGTTCTTC.

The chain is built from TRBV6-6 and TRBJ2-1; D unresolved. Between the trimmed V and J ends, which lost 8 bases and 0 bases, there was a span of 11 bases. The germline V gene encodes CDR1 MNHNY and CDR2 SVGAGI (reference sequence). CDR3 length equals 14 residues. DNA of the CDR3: TGTGCCAGCTCCCGAGATAGCTCCTACAATGAGCAGTTCTTC. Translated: CASSRDSSYNEQFF.

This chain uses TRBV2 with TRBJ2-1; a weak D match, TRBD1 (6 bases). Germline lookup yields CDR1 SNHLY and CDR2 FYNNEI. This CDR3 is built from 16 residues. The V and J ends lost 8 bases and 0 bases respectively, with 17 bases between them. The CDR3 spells CASRWDIRSSYNEQFF. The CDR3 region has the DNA TGTGCCAGCCGGTGGGACATTCGGAGCTCCTACAATGAGCAGTTCTTC.

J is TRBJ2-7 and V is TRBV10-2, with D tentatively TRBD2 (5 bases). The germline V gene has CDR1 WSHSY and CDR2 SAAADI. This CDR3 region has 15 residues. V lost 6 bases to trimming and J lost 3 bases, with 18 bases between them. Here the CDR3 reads CASSPLVGGHYEQYF. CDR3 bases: TGCGCCAGCAGCCCTTTAGTAGGAGGTCACTACGAGCAGTACTTC.